Listed below are T cell receptor beta chains from one sample, sequenced in a study of cytomegalovirus exposure and HLA in healthy donors. TCRdb's table, derived via immunoSEQ multiplex PCR, lists solely in-frame clones and lacks some. Here the sample spans 90,000 to 130,000 clones, about 90% being singletons. The specimen sequenced was PBMCs. Receptors originate from a man aged 40-49 years in good health and CMV-seronegative. Each CDR3 is given without its conserved first and last residue. D genes are given only for firm matches.

cdr3_aa j_call d_call v_call
ASSKEAGCGNTIY TRBJ1-3 NA TRBV21-1
ASSPGTQGNEQY TRBJ2-7 NA TRBV5-1
ASSHGDSGANVLT TRBJ2-6 NA TRBV4-3
SAGETVPT TRBJ1-2 NA TRBV29-1
ASSRTGETQY TRBJ2-5 TRBD1 TRBV28
ASSYGGQGVYEQY TRBJ2-7 TRBD1 TRBV6-5
AWSNQGPQPQH TRBJ1-5 NA TRBV30
ASSWVRERGSGNTIY TRBJ1-3 NA TRBV5-6
ALGRGNTGELF TRBJ2-2 TRBD2 TRBV30
ASRTGAGANVLT TRBJ2-6 TRBD1 TRBV19
ASSQDDRILQPQH TRBJ1-5 NA TRBV4-1